One and the same sample provided the 5 T cell receptor beta chains below, sequenced in a study of neoadjuvant anti-PD-1 for oral cavity cancer. Time point specified: after neoadjuvant nivolumab, at surgical resection. Profiled with immunoSEQ multiplex PCR; TCRdb holds only in-frame clones, not every one. The data hold about 72,000 clones, with approximately 81% observed a single time. The sample was PBMCs, taken after nivolumab (anti-PD-1) treatment. The receptor source for this set is a person aged 40 to 85 with oral cavity squamous cell carcinoma.

This clone ranks as hyperexpanded. The gene calls are TRBV6-4 and TRBJ2-3, with no clear D. V lost 2 bases and J lost 0, with 3 bases in between. Germline lookup yields CDR1 MRHNA and CDR2 SNTAGT. The CDR3 has 13 amino acids. CDR3 bases: TGTGCCAGCAGTGACGGGAGCACAGATACGCAGTATTTT. Translation gives CASSDGSTDTQYF.

The V and J genes are TRBV30 and TRBJ2-1, with TRBD2 identical over 7 bases. Per the germline V gene, CDR1 is GTSNPN and CDR2 is SVGIG (reference sequence). The trim removed 1 base at V and 7 bases at J, leaving 7 bases unmatched. The CDR3 has 14 residues. In DNA form, the CDR3 reads TGTGCCTGGAGTGCTTCGGGAGGTTCAAATGAGCAGTTCTTC. Protein product: CAWSASGGSNEQFF.

For the CDR3, the DNA is TGTGCCAGCAGCGTAGCGGTTAGTAGCGGGAATGAGCAGTTCTTC. Its translation: CASSVAVSSGNEQFF. The chain employs TRBV9 and TRBJ2-1, with 7 positions matching TRBD2. Germline V gives CDR1 SGDLS, CDR2 YYNGEE. The CDR3 is 15 residues long. V dropped 0 bases and J dropped 7; count of bases not matched to a gene: 7.

This clone appeared a single time. The rearrangement uses TRBV10-3 and TRBJ2-3; a weak D match, TRBD2 (5 bases). The CDR3 extends over 13 amino acids. The germline gives CDR1 ENHRY, CDR2 SYGVKD. V gave up 7 bases and J gave up 6 bases, with 14 bases separating them. CDR3 loop: CAIKASAGDTQYF. The CDR3, as DNA: TGTGCCATCAAGGCAAGCGCGGGTGATACGCAGTATTTT.

This rearrangement joins TRBV7-9 to TRBJ2-5; 7 nucleotides agree with TRBD2. This CDR3 contains 14 residues. Germline V gives CDR1 SEHNR, CDR2 FQNEAQ (reference sequence). Trimming cost V 1 base and J 5 bases; bases outside gene matches: 4. The CDR3: CASSLGEGRETQYF. The CDR3, as DNA: TGTGCCAGCAGCTTAGGGGAGGGCCGGGAGACCCAGTACTTC.